A selection of T cell receptor beta chains follows, all from one sample in a study of T cell responses to AZD1222 COVID-19 vaccine. The table came from immunoSEQ multiplex PCR; TCRdb's copy has only in-frame clones and leaves some out. The top ten clones hold 2.4% of a sample with some 130,000 clones, 88% of them seen once. Sequenced here: peripheral blood, sampled on day 0 of AZD1222 vaccination. These TCRs come from an adult in good health. Both conserved end residues are part of each CDR3.

V gene	J gene	CDR3 protein
TRBV2	TRBJ1-2	CASSEGRDYGYTF
TRBV11-2	TRBJ2-3	CASSLVPGLGTDTQYF
TRBV5-4	TRBJ2-7	CASSSSSYEQYF
TRBV5-1	TRBJ2-7	CASSLAGVIYEQYF
TRBV6-5	TRBJ2-7	CASRTRGESYEQYF
TRBV5-4	TRBJ2-7	CASSFGGTSGNYEQYF
TRBV7-9	TRBJ2-1	CASSSPGLAGVWVHEQFF
TRBV5-1	TRBJ1-4	CASSPSGQTNEKLFF
TRBV5-4	TRBJ2-3	CASSLPIAGVQADTQYF
TRBV7-6	TRBJ2-2	CASSPRTGGHGPNTGELFF
TRBV28	TRBJ1-5	CASSRRTGSVKPQHF
TRBV5-1	TRBJ2-2	CASSRLQGWNTGELFF
TRBV29-1	TRBJ1-1	CSVEAGMGTEAFF
TRBV5-4	TRBJ2-7	CASSSTVSYEQYF
TRBV19	TRBJ1-2	CASSIFGSQSSYGYTF
TRBV11-2	TRBJ1-5	CASSLGGLQPQHF
TRBV6-5	TRBJ2-2	CATRSTGELFF
TRBV5-6	TRBJ2-7	CASAPSGGTASYEQYF
TRBV12-5	TRBJ1-2	CASGLVCTGPALYGYTF
TRBV6-5	TRBJ1-6	CASRPLGTGSSPLHF
TRBV10-1	TRBJ2-3	CASSKREGGTDTQYF
TRBV5-1	TRBJ1-2	CASSNPGPVGYGYTF
TRBV27	TRBJ2-1	CASSLSPQTSGRRNEQFF
TRBV19	TRBJ1-4	CASSRDAAGKLFF
TRBV3-1/TRBV3-2	TRBJ1-2	CASSPQGQRYTF
TRBV29-1	TRBJ1-3	CSVGGASSGNTIYF
TRBV7-2	TRBJ2-7	CASSLTGVSEQYF
TRBV28	TRBJ1-5	CASSLALVNQPQHF
TRBV7-9	TRBJ2-5	CASSFRGTGMETQYF
TRBV28	TRBJ2-1	CASSFQSSYNEQFF
TRBV5-1	TRBJ2-7	CASSSHRYEQYF
TRBV6-2/TRBV6-3	TRBJ2-1	CASSYSMGPNSYNEQFF
TRBV28	TRBJ1-4	CASRNPGQGNEKLFF
TRBV6-4	TRBJ1-2	CASSGAAGGYTF
TRBV30	TRBJ2-7	CAWSVLEVGEQYF
TRBV28	TRBJ1-6	CASSYFLGVQFSPLHF
TRBV19	TRBJ2-3	CASSILAASTDTQYF
TRBV11-2	TRBJ2-7	CASSPGLADFYEQYF
TRBV5-6	TRBJ1-2	CASRSRDRPSNYGYTF
TRBV2	TRBJ1-1	CASSIGPNTEAFF
TRBV19	TRBJ1-3	CASRNSPLGGNTIYF
TRBV28	TRBJ2-2	CASSFLDRGNTGELFF
TRBV15	TRBJ1-1	CATSRDQDRAEAFF
TRBV11-3	TRBJ2-1	CASSLGAGNNEQFF
TRBV27	TRBJ2-2	CASSFSGQVITGELFF
TRBV7-6	TRBJ1-2	CASSLGTLYGYTF
TRBV6-2/TRBV6-3	TRBJ2-7	CASSWLAGGPSSYEQYF
TRBV10-3	TRBJ1-1	CAISEGGGFTEAFF
TRBV6-1	TRBJ2-2	CASSGTIRVMNTGELFF
TRBV15	TRBJ1-2	CATSRSPESLYGYTF
TRBV19	TRBJ1-1	CASSPGTGTFMNTEAFF
TRBV28	TRBJ1-5	CAIYQALGNQPQHF
TRBV29-1	TRBJ2-7	CSARQSYYEQYF
TRBV20-1	TRBJ1-2	CSASDRDYYGYTF